The T cell receptor beta chain described here comes from a study of blood T cells in healthy people across ages. Per the germline V gene, CDR1 is MDHEN and CDR2 is SYDVKM. The CDR3 is made up of 16 amino acids. Between the trimmed V and J ends, which lost 4 bases and 5 bases, there was a span of 17 bases. For the second PCR, which ran for about 7 to 12 cycles, a sample-barcoded 5' primer and a J-beta primer mix were used. Each CDR3 protein gets one entry after TCRdb re-called the 5' RACE reads with MiXCR. The table records about 1.8 million distinct CDR3 sequences, about 49% of them present only once.

This clonotype was obtained from a middle-aged woman in good health. V gene TRBV28 combines with J gene TRBJ1-4; no clear D. Sample: blood. CDR3 sequence reads: CASSSYVRTQNEKLFF. The CDR3 nucleotides are TGTGCCAGCAGTTCATACGTCCGAACCCAAAATGAAAAACTGTTTTTT.